The rows below give T cell receptor beta chains drawn from one sample of a study of T-cell memory formation after mild COVID-19. In TCRdb, the 5' RACE reads were re-called with MiXCR into one record per CDR3 protein. The data show fewer than 300,000 distinct CDR3 sequences, roughly a sixth seen once. The sample consisted of PBMCs or a T cell subset sorted from them (not recorded which). The receptors were gathered from a man between 18 and 29 years old who had mild COVID-19 (a few samples of this study predate the infection). Cell type and time point are not known. Each CDR3 is given with its conserved first and last residue. The D gene is left open where the match is weak. Size tells how often a clone was seen (once, few, many) or the class of an expanded clone, and some rows leave it out.

>TRBJ1-1|TRBD1|few|TRBV7-2
TGTGCCAGCAGCTCAGGGACAGGGCGCGACCGGGGCGCTGAAGCTTTCTTT
CASSSGTGRDRGAEAFF
>TRBJ2-5|TRBD2|-|TRBV13
TGTGCCAGCAGCTTTACGGGACTAGCGGGGGCCAGGGAGACCCAGTACTTC
CASSFTGLAGARETQYF
>TRBJ1-4|-|few|TRBV12-3/TRBV12-4
TGTGCCAGCAGTTTAAGGGCAGGGTTTGAAAAACTGTTTTTT
CASSLRAGFEKLFF
>TRBJ1-6|-|few|TRBV7-2
TGTGCCAGCAGCTCTTCAACCGGGTCCTATAATTCACCCCTCCACTTT
CASSSSTGSYNSPLHF
>TRBJ2-5|-|-|TRBV7-3
TGTGCCAGCAGCCGCCAGGGGAGAGAGACCCAGTACTTC
CASSRQGRETQYF
>TRBJ2-2|-|-|TRBV7-9
TGTGCCAGCAGGCTGACAGTCGGGGAGCTGTTTTTT
CASRLTVGELFF
>TRBJ2-7|-|-|TRBV29-1
TGCAGCGTGAGGGACGGCGGCCACTACGAGCAGTACTTC
CSVRDGGHYEQYF
>TRBJ2-3|TRBD2|few|TRBV4-1
TGCGCCAGCAGCCAAGACCATCTAGCGGACGCCACAGATACGCAGTATTTT
CASSQDHLADATDTQYF
>TRBJ2-7|TRBD2|few|TRBV13
TGTGCCAGCAGCTTACGTAGCGGGGGTCCCAGCTCCTACGAGCAGTACTTC
CASSLRSGGPSSYEQYF
>TRBJ2-1|-|-|TRBV2
TGTGCCAGCAGAAGGGAGACAGACTCCTACAATGAGCAGTTCTTC
CASRRETDSYNEQFF
>TRBJ2-1|-|few|TRBV27
TGTGCCAGCAGTTTAACAGTACAGTGGAATGAGCAGTTCTTC
CASSLTVQWNEQFF
>TRBJ1-5|-|-|TRBV20-1
TGCAGTGCTAGAGAGTTCAGGGGAGATCAGCCCCAGCATTTT
CSAREFRGDQPQHF
>TRBJ1-3|-|-|TRBV6-2/TRBV6-3
TGTGCCAGCAGCTCCATGGAGCCGAGCTCTGGAAACACCATATATTTT
CASSSMEPSSGNTIYF
>TRBJ2-7|TRBD2|-|TRBV7-8
TGTGCCAGCAGCTTAGAGTGGGAGGGGCTCTACGAGCAGTACTTC
CASSLEWEGLYEQYF
>TRBJ2-5|TRBD2|-|TRBV12-3/TRBV12-4
TGTGCCAGCAGACAGGGACTAGCGGGGCAAGAGACCCAGTACTTC
CASRQGLAGQETQYF
>TRBJ2-3|-|few|TRBV7-9
TGTGCCAGCAGCTTAGAATTGAATACGCAGTATTTT
CASSLELNTQYF
>TRBJ2-7|-|many|TRBV7-9
TGTGCCAGCAGCTTAGTGGGTGGTGGGGCCTACGAGCAGTACTTC
CASSLVGGGAYEQYF
>TRBJ2-2|-|-|TRBV4-3
TGCGCCAGCAGCCTCCCAAATGGGGCGACCACCGGGGAGCTGTTTTTT
CASSLPNGATTGELFF
>TRBJ2-1|-|-|TRBV5-1
TGCGCCAGCACTTTACTTGGGGGGGCGTCAAGCAATGAGCAGTTCTTC
CASTLLGGASSNEQFF
>TRBJ2-5|TRBD1|few|TRBV7-2
TGTGCCAGCAGCTTTAACAGGGGCCAAGAGACCCAGTACTTC
CASSFNRGQETQYF
>TRBJ1-5|TRBD1|-|TRBV6-1
TGTGCCAGCATGAAGGACAGGGTCGATCAGCCCCAGCATTTT
CASMKDRVDQPQHF
>TRBJ2-2|-|few|TRBV12-3/TRBV12-4
TGTGCCAGCAGTGAGAACGGGGGGCCGAACACCGGGGAGCTGTTTTTT
CASSENGGPNTGELFF
>TRBJ1-2|-|-|TRBV6-5
TGTGCCAGCAGCGTAGCCGGGTCCCCGGTACACACCTTC
CASSVAGSPVHTF
>TRBJ2-3|-|few|TRBV5-1
TGCGCCAGCAGCTTGGGGAAAGGCTACCACACAGATACGCAGTATTTT
CASSLGKGYHTDTQYF
>TRBJ2-7|-|few|TRBV7-9
TGTGCCAGCAGATTACAGGGAACCTACGAGCAGTACTTC
CASRLQGTYEQYF
>TRBJ1-3|-|-|TRBV7-2
TGTGCCAGCAGCCCTAGCTCCACAGGGTACTCTGGAAACACCATATATTTT
CASSPSSTGYSGNTIYF
>TRBJ1-5|-|-|TRBV5-1
TGCGCCAGCAGCCCCGGTAATGGTCAGCCCCAGCATTTT
CASSPGNGQPQHF
>TRBJ2-1|-|-|TRBV12-3/TRBV12-4
TGTGCCAGCAGTTGGGCAGGGAACTACAATGAGCAGTTCTTC
CASSWAGNYNEQFF
>TRBJ1-4|TRBD1|-|TRBV5-6
TGTGCCAGCAGCCCCCTGACAGGGGTTCGGAAACTGTTTTTT
CASSPLTGVRKLFF
>TRBJ2-5|-|many|TRBV5-1
TGCGCCAGCAGTCGCAGCGGGCAAGAGACCCAGTACTTC
CASSRSGQETQYF
>TRBJ2-7|-|few|TRBV6-2/TRBV6-3
TGTGCCAGCACCATGGACTACGAGCAGTACTTC
CASTMDYEQYF
>TRBJ2-1|-|-|TRBV14
TGTGCCAGCAGTCCTGCCGGGGGCACCGCTCTTTTTTATGAGCAGTTCTTC
CASSPAGGTALFYEQFF
>TRBJ2-1|TRBD1|few|TRBV13
TGTGCCAGCAGCTTCAGGGACAGGGGGCATGAGCAGTTCTTC
CASSFRDRGHEQFF
>TRBJ1-2|-|few|TRBV11-2
TGTGCCAGCAGCCAAGACCCCGACTATGGCTACACCTTC
CASSQDPDYGYTF
>TRBJ2-5|TRBD1|few|TRBV20-1
TGCAGTGCTAGAGATCTCGGACAGGGCCACCAAGAGACCCAGTACTTC
CSARDLGQGHQETQYF
>TRBJ1-6|-|-|TRBV6-2/TRBV6-3
TGTGCCAGCAGCCAAAGGCCAGATAATTCACCCCTCCACTTT
CASSQRPDNSPLHF
>TRBJ1-6|-|many|TRBV4-1
TGCGCCAGCAGCCGGGGAACCGGGACGGAGCATTCACCCCTCCACTTT
CASSRGTGTEHSPLHF
>TRBJ1-1|-|-|TRBV12-3/TRBV12-4
TGTGCCAGCAGACAGGGCCTCGTACGGCTAGCTTTCTTT
CASRQGLVRLAFF
>TRBJ2-2|-|-|TRBV28
TGTGCCAGCAGTTTGTTCCTTCTGGGGGACACCGGGGAGCTGTTTTTT
CASSLFLLGDTGELFF
>TRBJ1-4|-|once|TRBV5-1
TGCGCCAGCGGGTCGGGAGGCTCAACTAATGAAAAACTGTTTTTT
CASGSGGSTNEKLFF
>TRBJ1-6|-|few|TRBV5-1
TGCGCCAGCAGCCCTGGGACGGGTTCACCCCTCCACTTT
CASSPGTGSPLHF
>TRBJ1-2|-|many|TRBV4-2
TGTGCCAGCAGCCAAGATTTTGGAGGGTATGGCTACACCTTC
CASSQDFGGYGYTF
>TRBJ1-1|-|few|TRBV6-5
TGTGCCAGCAGTTTATTACGGGGGGTTACTGAAGCTTTCTTT
CASSLLRGVTEAFF
>TRBJ2-7|-|-|TRBV27
TGTGCCAGCAGTTCCTCGGGACTCGCCTACGAGCAGTACTTC
CASSSSGLAYEQYF
>TRBJ1-1|-|-|TRBV4-3
TGCGCCAGCAGCCCAACAGAAATGCGCACTGAAGCTTTCTTT
CASSPTEMRTEAFF
>TRBJ2-5|-|many|TRBV5-1
TGCGCCAGCAGCCCCGGACGGACCGAAGAGACCCAGTACTTC
CASSPGRTEETQYF
>TRBJ2-4|TRBD2|-|TRBV2
TGTGCCAGCAGTCGCCAGCGGGGTAACATTCAGTACTTC
CASSRQRGNIQYF
>TRBJ2-4|TRBD2|few|TRBV4-3
TGCGCCAGCAGCCAAGAGGTTCTAGCGGGGGATCCGGTGGCCAAAAACATTCAGTACTTC
CASSQEVLAGDPVAKNIQYF
>TRBJ1-2|-|-|TRBV11-1
TGTGCCAGCAGCTTTGGACCAGTTAACTATGGCTACACCTTC
CASSFGPVNYGYTF
>TRBJ2-1|-|many|TRBV5-1
TGTGCCAGCAGCTTGGGCAATGAGCAGTTCTTC
CASSLGNEQFF
>TRBJ2-3|-|-|TRBV5-1
TGCGCCAGCAGCTTGGGACACCCGGGGGATACGCAGTATTTT
CASSLGHPGDTQYF
>TRBJ1-5|TRBD1|few|TRBV6-1
TGTGCCAGCAGAAACCGGGACAGGGACAATCAGCCCCAGCATTTT
CASRNRDRDNQPQHF
>TRBJ2-3|TRBD2|-|TRBV12-3/TRBV12-4
TGTGCCATTGCGGGGGGGCAAGAAGATACGCAGTATTTT
CAIAGGQEDTQYF